This T cell receptor (beta chain) emerged from a study of human T cells and chemical hapten exposure listed by TCRdb under 2021. At the level of the whole study: For sensitization, 2% DPC in acetone was applied to a roughly 2 cm by roughly 2 cm area of upper inner arm skin. Patch testing on the upper back used Finn chambers containing 0.01% DPC, with scoring done after 6 days according to International Contact Dermatitis Research Group standards. The mostly female patient cohort included alopecia areata with under or over 50% scalp involvement, alopecia totalis and alopecia universalis. Some 29 alopecia patients gave blood for TCR sequencing at one to four time points (pre-sensitization, 2, 6 and 24 weeks). Libraries were combined into a pool for sequencing, and differences in TCR yield between samples came mainly from small differences in library volumes within the pool. The study tracked peripheral blood TCR repertoire changes in vivo during primary and secondary sensitization to the hapten diphenylcyclopropenone (DPC) in alopecia patients. Blood samples were taken from patients before sensitization (week 0) and then at 2, 6 and about 24 weeks after DPC sensitization. Throughout the study period of roughly 24 weeks, patients also received therapeutic DPC doses to the scalp every week.

Unmatched junction bases come to 3, with V trimmed by 2 bases and J by 4 bases. The CDR3 measures 14 amino acids from cysteine to phenylalanine. The sequence is cut down to CDR3 DNA, 42 bases in frame from base 1. CDR1 SGHRS and CDR2 YFSETQ are derived from the germline V gene. A word on this clonotype: Its antigen is not yet known. Per-base qualities were not stored, and no clone one base away is much larger.

Read against the paper, the sample's time point label means: patch test 3, about 24 weeks after DPC sensitization. In light of the paper, this sample's treatment or condition label describes: therapeutic diphenylcyclopropenone sensitization with weekly scalp DPC. At every patch-test visit, the blood draw took place before the patch test was put on. Eligible patients were aged 18 to 70, diagnosed with alopecia, deemed suitable for DPC therapy, and excluded if pregnant. Total RNA was extracted from unfractionated whole blood collected in Tempus Blood RNA tubes. Study-wide conclusions, independent of this receptor: The number of PT1 expanded TCRs positively correlated with patch test score, significant at thresholds 8, 16 and 32 but not 4. Repeated subsampling changed both the strength of the expansion versus patch-test correlation and the threshold at which that correlation became significant. No change with DPC sensitization was found in the number of TCRs above 1 in 1000 frequency, and no evidence of global repertoire structure alterations was found. All patients had alopecia, a presumed autoimmune disease, so their immune response might differ from that of healthy individuals. Expanded TCRs formed significantly more large CDR3 similarity clusters than pre-sensitization or healthy control sets, consistent with antigen-driven responses.

Library preparation employed RACE. Instrument used: NextSeq 500. During library preparation, unique molecular identifiers were attached to individual cDNA molecules so that TCRs could be counted in a quantitative, reproducible way. For every blood RNA sample, sequencing covered both the TCR alpha and TCR beta chains. The paper's data handling went like this. Samples had a median of about 96,000 TCRs, with a range from roughly 20,000 to 690,600. V, J and CDR3 annotation of the TCR reads was carried out using the Decombinator software suite. For PS versus PT1 abundance plots, all samples were subsampled to the same number of TCRs (28,000). TCRs were defined as expanded if absent before sensitization and observed at least eight times at the 2-week time point. TCRdb reprocessed the public reads (quality trimming at Q25 with fastp, clone calling with MiXCR) and kept in-frame beta chains. Each CDR3 protein appears once, grouped with its most common genes and DNA. None of the V and J calls come from the authors' own analysis; TCRdb made them. The sample profile shows around 200,000 distinct CDR3 sequences; 20% to 25% of them were found once. The ten largest clones capture around 2.5% of the sample.

The chain is encoded by TRBV5-1 joined to TRBJ2-1; 7 central nucleotides agree with TRBD2. The receptor was isolated from a woman aged 40 to 49 with alopecia areata. Some clones in this sample may be carry-over from other donors' samples. Sequences were derived from whole blood, sampled in connection with sensitization to the hapten diphenylcyclopropenone (DPC). The nucleotides are TGCGCCAGCAGCTTCAAGCGGGGTTACAATGAGCAGTTCTTC. Its product reads: CASSFKRGYNEQFF.